A selection of T cell receptor beta chains follows, all from one sample in a study of T cell changes during pregnancy in multiple sclerosis. Profiled with immunoSEQ multiplex PCR; TCRdb holds only in-frame clones, not every one. Of about 79,000 clones listed, 80% to 95% are singletons. Material: peripheral blood, obtained in the second trimester of pregnancy. Source of these receptors: a female donor in good health, enrolled as a control in a pregnancy study. The CDR3 runs from the conserved cysteine through the conserved F or W. The order of the fields is CDR3 DNA, CDR3 protein, J gene, clone size, V gene, D gene. A D gene is named only where the DNA matches it firmly. The size field is filled for only some rows; it gives once, few, many or a size class.

CDR3nt: TGTGCCAGCAGTCCTAGCGGGGGGAGAGGGGCCAACGTCCTGACTTTC; CDR3aa: CASSPSGGRGANVLTF; j_gene: TRBJ2-6; abundance: .; v_gene: TRBV6-4; d_gene: TRBD2
CDR3nt: TGTGCCAGCAGCCTTAGGGGGGGCGGTGGAGAAAAACTGTTTTTT; CDR3aa: CASSLRGGGGEKLFF; j_gene: TRBJ1-4; abundance: .; v_gene: TRBV5-4; d_gene: .
CDR3nt: TGCGCCAGCAGCTTGGGGTTTACAGGGGGCGCGGATGGCTACACCTTC; CDR3aa: CASSLGFTGGADGYTF; j_gene: TRBJ1-2; abundance: .; v_gene: TRBV5-1; d_gene: TRBD1
CDR3nt: TGTGCCAGCAGCTCGCCCACGGGGGGGGATTACAATGAGCAGTTCTTC; CDR3aa: CASSSPTGGDYNEQFF; j_gene: TRBJ2-1; abundance: .; v_gene: TRBV5-4; d_gene: TRBD2
CDR3nt: TGTGCCATCAGTGAGCCCCCGACGGGGTCTACCGGGGAGCTGTTTTTT; CDR3aa: CAISEPPTGSTGELFF; j_gene: TRBJ2-2; abundance: .; v_gene: TRBV10-3; d_gene: .
CDR3nt: TGCGCCAGCAGCTTCCGGACAGGGAACACTGAAGCTTTCTTT; CDR3aa: CASSFRTGNTEAFF; j_gene: TRBJ1-1; abundance: once; v_gene: TRBV5-1; d_gene: TRBD1
CDR3nt: TGTGCCAGCAGCTTAGTAGGGAGGGACAGGGGGGATCAGCCCCAGCATTTT; CDR3aa: CASSLVGRDRGDQPQHF; j_gene: TRBJ1-5; abundance: .; v_gene: TRBV7-8; d_gene: TRBD1
CDR3nt: TGTGCCAGCAGCGCCGCCCTAGCGGGGGGCGGAGATACGCAGTATTTT; CDR3aa: CASSAALAGGGDTQYF; j_gene: TRBJ2-3; abundance: .; v_gene: TRBV9; d_gene: TRBD2
CDR3nt: TGTGCCAGTAGTATACGGGGGGCGAACTATGGCTACACCTTC; CDR3aa: CASSIRGANYGYTF; j_gene: TRBJ1-2; abundance: .; v_gene: TRBV19; d_gene: .
CDR3nt: TGTGCCACCAGCAGAGATCCGGAGGAGACCCAGTACTTC; CDR3aa: CATSRDPEETQYF; j_gene: TRBJ2-5; abundance: .; v_gene: TRBV15; d_gene: .
CDR3nt: TGCGCCAGCAGCCATAGGACGGGAAACACCGGGGAGCTGTTTTTT; CDR3aa: CASSHRTGNTGELFF; j_gene: TRBJ2-2; abundance: .; v_gene: TRBV5-1; d_gene: .
CDR3nt: TGTGCCTGGAGTGGACAGGGTGGGACTGAAGCTTTCTTT; CDR3aa: CAWSGQGGTEAFF; j_gene: TRBJ1-1; abundance: .; v_gene: TRBV30; d_gene: TRBD1
CDR3nt: TGTGCCAGCAGCGGCGGACAGCCAGGAGATACGCAGTATTTT; CDR3aa: CASSGGQPGDTQYF; j_gene: TRBJ2-3; abundance: once; v_gene: TRBV9; d_gene: .
CDR3nt: TGTGCCAGCAGTGCTGACAGGATGAACACTGAAGCTTTCTTT; CDR3aa: CASSADRMNTEAFF; j_gene: TRBJ1-1; abundance: .; v_gene: TRBV27; d_gene: .
CDR3nt: TGTGCCAGCAGCGAAGTGGGGTCGGGGGGCACAGATACGCAGTATTTT; CDR3aa: CASSEVGSGGTDTQYF; j_gene: TRBJ2-3; abundance: .; v_gene: TRBV13; d_gene: .
CDR3nt: TGTGCCAGCAGCGAGAGGTCAGTCTACACCTTC; CDR3aa: CASSERSVYTF; j_gene: TRBJ1-2; abundance: .; v_gene: TRBV7-2; d_gene: .
CDR3nt: TGTGCCAGCAGCTTAGCGGGGATCGGAGGCACAGATACGCAGTATTTT; CDR3aa: CASSLAGIGGTDTQYF; j_gene: TRBJ2-3; abundance: .; v_gene: TRBV11-3; d_gene: .
CDR3nt: TGCGCCAGCCTCCGGGGGGGCGGGACCTACAATGAGCAGTTCTTC; CDR3aa: CASLRGGGTYNEQFF; j_gene: TRBJ2-1; abundance: .; v_gene: TRBV5-1; d_gene: TRBD2
CDR3nt: TGTGCCAGCAGGCAGGCTAGCGGGGGGGCGAATGAGCAGTTCTTC; CDR3aa: CASRQASGGANEQFF; j_gene: TRBJ2-1; abundance: .; v_gene: TRBV6-6; d_gene: TRBD2
CDR3nt: TGTGCCAGTATCCGAGGGGGAGCTCAGGACAATGAGCAGTTCTTC; CDR3aa: CASIRGGAQDNEQFF; j_gene: TRBJ2-1; abundance: once; v_gene: TRBV19; d_gene: .
CDR3nt: TGTGCCAGCAGCTTGGCCGGAGGGGAGCAGTACTTC; CDR3aa: CASSLAGGEQYF; j_gene: TRBJ2-7; abundance: .; v_gene: TRBV5-6; d_gene: .
CDR3nt: TGTGCCGGTAGAGGACTAGCGGGGGGGCTTTCGACAGATACGCAGTATTTT; CDR3aa: CAGRGLAGGLSTDTQYF; j_gene: TRBJ2-3; abundance: once; v_gene: TRBV30; d_gene: TRBD2
CDR3nt: TGTGCCAGCAGCTTATTATATGGAGGTACTAATGAAAAACTGTTTTTT; CDR3aa: CASSLLYGGTNEKLFF; j_gene: TRBJ1-4; abundance: .; v_gene: TRBV7-6; d_gene: .
CDR3nt: TGCGCCAGCAGCCAAGATGGGGTCGGCGGGACTGAAGCTTTCTTT; CDR3aa: CASSQDGVGGTEAFF; j_gene: TRBJ1-1; abundance: .; v_gene: TRBV4-1; d_gene: .
CDR3nt: TGTGCCAGCAGCCCTGGGGCTGCCGGGGAGCTGTTTTTT; CDR3aa: CASSPGAAGELFF; j_gene: TRBJ2-2; abundance: .; v_gene: TRBV11-3; d_gene: .